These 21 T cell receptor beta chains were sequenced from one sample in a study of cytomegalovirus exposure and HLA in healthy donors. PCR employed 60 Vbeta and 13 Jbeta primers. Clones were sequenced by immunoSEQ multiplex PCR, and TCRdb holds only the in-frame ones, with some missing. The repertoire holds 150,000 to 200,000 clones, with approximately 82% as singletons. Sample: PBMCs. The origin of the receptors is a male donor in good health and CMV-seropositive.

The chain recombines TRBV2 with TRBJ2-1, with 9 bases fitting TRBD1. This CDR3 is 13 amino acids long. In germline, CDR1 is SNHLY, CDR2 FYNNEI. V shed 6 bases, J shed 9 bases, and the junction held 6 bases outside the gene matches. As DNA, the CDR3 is TGTGCCAGCAGGGGGGACAGGGAGGGTGAGCAGTTCTTC. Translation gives CASRGDREGEQFF.

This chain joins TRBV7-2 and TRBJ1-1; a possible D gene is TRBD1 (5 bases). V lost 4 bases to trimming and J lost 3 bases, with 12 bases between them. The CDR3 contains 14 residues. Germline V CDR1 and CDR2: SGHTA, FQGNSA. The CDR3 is CASSSRWGDTEAFF. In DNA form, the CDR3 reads TGTGCCAGCAGCTCCCGGTGGGGGGACACTGAAGCTTTCTTT.

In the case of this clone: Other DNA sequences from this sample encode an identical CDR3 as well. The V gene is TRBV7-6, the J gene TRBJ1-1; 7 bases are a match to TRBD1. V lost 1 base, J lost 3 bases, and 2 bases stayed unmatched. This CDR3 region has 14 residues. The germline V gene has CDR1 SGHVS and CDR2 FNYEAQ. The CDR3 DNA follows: TGTGCCAGCAGCTTAGTTACAGGGGACACTGAAGCTTTCTTT. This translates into CASSLVTGDTEAFF.

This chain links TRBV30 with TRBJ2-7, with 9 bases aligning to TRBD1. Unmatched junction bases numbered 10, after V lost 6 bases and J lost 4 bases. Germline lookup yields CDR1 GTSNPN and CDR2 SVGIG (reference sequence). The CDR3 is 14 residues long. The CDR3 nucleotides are TGTGCCTGCAAAACCGGGACAGGGACATACGAGCAGTACTTC. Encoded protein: CACKTGTGTYEQYF.

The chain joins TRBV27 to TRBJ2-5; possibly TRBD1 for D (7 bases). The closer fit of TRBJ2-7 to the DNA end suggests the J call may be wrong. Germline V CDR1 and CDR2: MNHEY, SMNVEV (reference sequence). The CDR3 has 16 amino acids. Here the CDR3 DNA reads TGTGCCAGCAGTTTCCAGGGGGACTCGGGGATCTACGAGCAGTACTTC. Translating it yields CASSFQGDSGIYEQYF.

CDR3: CASSESRHRVRNEQYF. CDR3 nucleotides: TGCGCCAGCAGTGAGTCCCGGCACAGGGTGAGAAACGAGCAGTACTTC. The rearrangement joins TRBV10-2 to TRBJ2-7; a weak D match, TRBD1 (6 bases). Trimming removed 0 bases at V and 5 bases at J, with 17 bases between. This CDR3 contains 16 residues. Germline CDR1 is WSHSY and CDR2 is SAAADI.

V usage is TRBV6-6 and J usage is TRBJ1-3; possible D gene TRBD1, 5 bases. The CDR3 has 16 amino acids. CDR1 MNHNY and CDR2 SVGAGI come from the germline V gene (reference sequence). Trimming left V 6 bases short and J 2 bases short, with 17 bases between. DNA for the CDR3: TGTGCCAGCAGCCTAGGGCAGGGTTTGGCTGGAAACACCATATATTTT. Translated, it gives CASSLGQGLAGNTIYF.

The CDR3 bases are TGTGCCAGCAGATCCTTACGGACAGCCAAGCCACCCCTCCACTTT. It specifies CASRSLRTAKPPLHF. V is TRBV28 and J is TRBJ1-6; perhaps TRBD1 as D (6 bases). Trimming pared 6 bases from V and 11 bases from J, leaving 20 bases between. This CDR3 has 15 amino acids. Germline V gene data show CDR1 as MDHEN and CDR2 as SYDVKM.

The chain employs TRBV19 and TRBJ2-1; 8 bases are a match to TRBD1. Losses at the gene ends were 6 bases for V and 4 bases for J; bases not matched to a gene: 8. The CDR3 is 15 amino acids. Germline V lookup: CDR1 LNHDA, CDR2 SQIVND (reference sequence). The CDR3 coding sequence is TGTGCCAGTAGGAGGAAACAGGGGGAATACAATGAGCAGTTCTTC. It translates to CASRRKQGEYNEQFF.

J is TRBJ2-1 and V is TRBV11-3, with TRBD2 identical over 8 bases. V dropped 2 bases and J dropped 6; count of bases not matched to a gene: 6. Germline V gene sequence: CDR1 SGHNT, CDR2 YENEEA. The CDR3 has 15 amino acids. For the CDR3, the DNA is TGTGCCAGCAGCTTAATGGCGGGGGGTCCCAATGAGCAGTTCTTC. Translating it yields CASSLMAGGPNEQFF.

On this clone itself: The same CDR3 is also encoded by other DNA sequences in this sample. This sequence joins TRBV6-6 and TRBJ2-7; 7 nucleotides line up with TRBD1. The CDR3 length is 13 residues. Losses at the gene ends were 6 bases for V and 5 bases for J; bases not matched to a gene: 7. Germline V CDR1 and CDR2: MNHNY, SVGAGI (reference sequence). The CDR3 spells CASSRRQGDEQYF. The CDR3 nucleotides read TGTGCCAGCAGCCGTAGACAGGGAGACGAGCAGTACTTC.

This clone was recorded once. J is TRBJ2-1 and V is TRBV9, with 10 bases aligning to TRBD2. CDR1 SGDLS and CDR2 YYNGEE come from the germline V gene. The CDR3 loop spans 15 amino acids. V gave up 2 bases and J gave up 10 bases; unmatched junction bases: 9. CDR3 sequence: CASSVTSGASGEQFF. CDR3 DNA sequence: TGTGCCAGCAGCGTCACTAGCGGGGCCTCCGGAGAGCAGTTCTTC.

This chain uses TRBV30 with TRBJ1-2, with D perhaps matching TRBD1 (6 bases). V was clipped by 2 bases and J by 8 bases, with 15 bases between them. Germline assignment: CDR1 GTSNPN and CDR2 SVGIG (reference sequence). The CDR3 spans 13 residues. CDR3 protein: CAWSRGGLSGYTF. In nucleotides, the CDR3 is TGTGCCTGGAGTCGGGGGGGGCTTAGCGGCTACACCTTC.

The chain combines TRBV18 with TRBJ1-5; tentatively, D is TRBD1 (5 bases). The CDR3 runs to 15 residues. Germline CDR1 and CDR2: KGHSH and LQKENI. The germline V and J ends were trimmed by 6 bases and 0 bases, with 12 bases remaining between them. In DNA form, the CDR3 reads TGTGCCAGCTCGGCGGACATTCATAGCAATCAGCCCCAGCATTTT. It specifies CASSADIHSNQPQHF. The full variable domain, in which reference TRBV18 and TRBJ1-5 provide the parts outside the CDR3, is NAGVMQNPRHLVRRRGQEARLRCSPMKGHSHVYWYRQLPEEGLKFMVYLQKENIIDESGMPKERFSAEFPKEGPSILRIQQVVRGDSAAYFCASSADIHSNQPQHFGDGTRLSIL.

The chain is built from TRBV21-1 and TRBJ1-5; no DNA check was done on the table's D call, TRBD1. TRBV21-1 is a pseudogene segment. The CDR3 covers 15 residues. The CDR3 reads CASSKMAGVHQPQHF. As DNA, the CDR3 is TGTGCCAGCAGCAAAATGGCAGGGGTTCATCAGCCCCAGCATTTT.

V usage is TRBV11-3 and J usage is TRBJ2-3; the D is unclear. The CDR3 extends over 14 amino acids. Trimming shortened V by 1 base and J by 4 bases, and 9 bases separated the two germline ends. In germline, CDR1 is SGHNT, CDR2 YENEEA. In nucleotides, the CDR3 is TGTGCCAGCAGCTTAGCCTCTCTAGCAGATACGCAGTATTTT. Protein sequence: CASSLASLADTQYF.

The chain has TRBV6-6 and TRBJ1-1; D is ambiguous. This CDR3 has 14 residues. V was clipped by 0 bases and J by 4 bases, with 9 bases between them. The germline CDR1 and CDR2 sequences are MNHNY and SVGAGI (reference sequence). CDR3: CASSYSTGGTEAFF. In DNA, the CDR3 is TGTGCCAGCAGTTACTCAACCGGCGGCACTGAAGCTTTCTTT.

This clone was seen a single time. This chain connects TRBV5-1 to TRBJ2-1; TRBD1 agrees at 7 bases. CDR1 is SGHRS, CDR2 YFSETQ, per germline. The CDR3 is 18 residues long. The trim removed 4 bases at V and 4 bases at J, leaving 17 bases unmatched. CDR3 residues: CASSRDSGAGRVYNEQFF. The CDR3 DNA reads TGCGCCAGCAGCAGGGACAGTGGGGCGGGCCGAGTTTACAATGAGCAGTTCTTC.

The CDR3 spells CASGASGSYNEQFF. CDR3 coding DNA: TGTGCCAGCGGGGCTAGCGGCTCCTACAATGAGCAGTTCTTC. The chain recombines TRBV6-5 with TRBJ2-1; TRBD2 agrees at 7 bases. The V and J ends lost 8 bases and 0 bases, in that order; junction bases with no gene match: 4. The CDR3 sequence is 14 residues long. Germline CDR1 reads MNHEY; CDR2 reads SVGAGI.

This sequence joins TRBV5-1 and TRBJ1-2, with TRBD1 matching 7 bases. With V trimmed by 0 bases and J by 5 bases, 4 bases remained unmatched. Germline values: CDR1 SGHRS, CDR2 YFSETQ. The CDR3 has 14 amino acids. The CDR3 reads CASSLAGTEYGYTF. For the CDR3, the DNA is TGCGCCAGCAGCTTGGCCGGGACAGAGTATGGCTACACCTTC.

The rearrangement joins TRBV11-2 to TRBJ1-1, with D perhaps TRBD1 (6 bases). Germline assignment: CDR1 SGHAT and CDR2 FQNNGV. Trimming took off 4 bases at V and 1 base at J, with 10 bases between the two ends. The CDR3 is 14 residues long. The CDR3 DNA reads TGTGCCAGCAGCTCGGGACAAGCGAACACTGAAGCTTTCTTT. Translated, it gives CASSSGQANTEAFF.